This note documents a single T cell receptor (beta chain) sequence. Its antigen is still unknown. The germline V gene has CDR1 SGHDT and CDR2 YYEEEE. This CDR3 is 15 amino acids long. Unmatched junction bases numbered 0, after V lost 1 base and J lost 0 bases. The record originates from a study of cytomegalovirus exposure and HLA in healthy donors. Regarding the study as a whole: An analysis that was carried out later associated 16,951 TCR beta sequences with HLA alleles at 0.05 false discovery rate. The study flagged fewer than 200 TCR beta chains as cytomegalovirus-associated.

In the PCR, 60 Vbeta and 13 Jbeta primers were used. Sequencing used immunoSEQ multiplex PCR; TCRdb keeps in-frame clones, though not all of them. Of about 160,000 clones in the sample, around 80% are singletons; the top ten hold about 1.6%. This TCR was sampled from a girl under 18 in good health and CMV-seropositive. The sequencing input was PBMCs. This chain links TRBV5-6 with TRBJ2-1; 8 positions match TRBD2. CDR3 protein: CASSLRGGSYNEQFF. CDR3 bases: TGTGCCAGCAGCTTGCGGGGGGGCTCCTACAATGAGCAGTTCTTC.